This T cell receptor (beta chain) was found in a study of PD-1 blockade in classical Hodgkin lymphoma. Generated by immunoSEQ multiplex PCR, the TCRdb table keeps only in-frame clones and is missing some. The table includes 12,000 or so clones, roughly 85% detected once. The CDR3 runs 15 residues. Trimming left V 0 bases short and J 0 bases short, with 7 bases between. Germline V gene sequence: CDR1 SGDLS, CDR2 YYNGEE. Every patient experienced relapse after autologous stem cell transplantation, and brentuximab vedotin exposure varied. The receptor's source is a human donor with classical Hodgkin lymphoma. Specimen: peripheral blood mononuclear cells (PBMCs), collected at baseline. This chain connects TRBV9 to TRBJ1-3; no clear D gene. The CDR3 DNA is TGTGCCAGCAGCGTAGAAGGTTACTCTGGAAACACCATATATTTT. Residues: CASSVEGYSGNTIYF.